This paragraph reports one TCR beta chain. Original handling: Quantification of nucleated cells was approximated via reference gene primer amplification. Profiling relied on immunoSEQ multiplex PCR, and the TCRdb table lists in-frame clones only, not all of them. The V and J calls and clone size are taken from that table; D and trimming were inferred from the DNA. The repertoire holds about 360,000 clones, about 87% seen once, with around 3% in the top ten. V lost 3 bases and J 6 bases, leaving 21 bases between the germline ends. This CDR3 has 17 amino acids. Germline V gene data show CDR1 as MGHDK and CDR2 as SYGVNS. This sample stems from a study of blood T cell repertoires in COVID-19. In the study overall: There were acute and convalescent COVID-19 samples, and they came from the United States, Italy and Spain. From T cells, B-cell-depleted T cells, or PBMCs came the material, which was cDNA or gDNA.

The specimen was peripheral blood. J is TRBJ2-1 and V is TRBV25-1; D might be TRBD1 (5 bases). The TCR sequence derives from a human donor in a cohort sampled during active COVID-19. The CDR3 DNA sequence: TGTGCCAGCAGTGATAAGCCAGAAGGGGTAATATTCAATGAGCAGTTCTTC. It is translated as CASSDKPEGVIFNEQFF. The full variable domain, with the rest looked up from reference TRBV25-1 and TRBJ2-1, is EADIYQTPRYLVIGTGKKITLECSQTMGHDKMYWYQQDPGMELHLIHYSYGVNSTEKGDLSSESTVSRIRTEHFPLTLESARPSHTSQYLCASSDKPEGVIFNEQFFGPGTRLTVL.